This TCR beta chain originates from a study of shared clonotypes between healthy human individuals. Study overall: A donor's plate count was three for CD4 naive and three for CD4 memory; CD8 naive had two and CD8 memory one. Study-level findings and limits: How much donors shared clonotypes was expected to be affected by sequencing depth.

Samples underwent the assay at deep level. For each subset, genomic DNA was distributed in equal portions over several immunoSEQ plates. The table came from immunoSEQ multiplex PCR; TCRdb's copy has only in-frame clones and leaves some out. The data contain about a million clones, more than 60% of them singletons. V lost 3 bases, J lost 4 bases, and 15 bases lay in between. This CDR3 comprises 15 residues. Per the germline V gene, CDR1 is SNHLY and CDR2 is FYNNEI. Many counts were recorded for this clone. No antigen is known for it. The sequence derives from a man younger than 35 in good health. Sequencing was done on a sample of memory CD4+ T cells sorted from blood. Subset: CD45RA-negative fraction. The chain has TRBV2 and TRBJ1-1; unclear D gene. CDR3 sequence reads: CASSENAAPGTEAFF. CDR3 nucleotides: TGTGCCAGCAGTGAGAATGCAGCCCCGGGCACTGAAGCTTTCTTT.